This TCR beta chain was documented in a study of T cell responses to AZD1222 COVID-19 vaccine. About this clone: The target antigen is unknown.

Study-level findings and limits: Within unmutated variant regions lay the reported targets of nearly half of spike-specific TCRs. The CD4 TCRs associated with vaccination extended across spike and predominated at 160-218 and 743-854. Seropositive at baseline were only six AZD1222 recipients.

Only in-frame clones appear in the TCRdb table, and some are missing; sequencing was by immunoSEQ multiplex PCR. The sample carries some 110,000 clones, around 89% recorded once. This receptor was taken from an adult in good health. This specimen was peripheral blood, taken on day 0 of AZD1222 vaccination.

The CDR3 DNA is TGTGCCAGCAGCCAGGGGTCTGCGTTGGGGTACAATGGCTACACCTTC. Protein product: CASSQGSALGYNGYTF. The V gene is TRBV3-1 (or the pseudogene TRBV3-2), the J gene TRBJ1-2; no reliable D call. Germline CDR1 LGHDT, CDR2 YNNKEL (reference sequence). The ends were cut back, 3 bases at V and 6 bases at J, with 20 bases in the middle. The CDR3 is 16 amino acids.